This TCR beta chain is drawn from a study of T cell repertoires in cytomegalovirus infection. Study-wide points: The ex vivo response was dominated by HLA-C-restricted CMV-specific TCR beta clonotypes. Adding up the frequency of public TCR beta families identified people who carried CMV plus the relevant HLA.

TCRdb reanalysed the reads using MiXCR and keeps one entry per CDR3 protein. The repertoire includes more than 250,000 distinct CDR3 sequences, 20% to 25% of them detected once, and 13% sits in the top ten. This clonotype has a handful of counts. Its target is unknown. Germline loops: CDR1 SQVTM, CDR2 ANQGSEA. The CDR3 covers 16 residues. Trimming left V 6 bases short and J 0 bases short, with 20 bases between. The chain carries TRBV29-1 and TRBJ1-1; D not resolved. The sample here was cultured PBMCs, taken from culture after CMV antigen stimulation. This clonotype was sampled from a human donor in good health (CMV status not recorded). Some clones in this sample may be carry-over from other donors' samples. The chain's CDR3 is CSVVPMVLLMNTEAFF. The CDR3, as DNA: TGCAGCGTCGTCCCTATGGTCCTATTAATGAACACTGAAGCTTTCTTT. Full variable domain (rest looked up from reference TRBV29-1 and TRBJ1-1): SAVISQKPSRDICQRGTSLTIQCQVDSQVTMMFWYRQQPGQSLTLIATANQGSEATYESGFVIDKFPISRPNLTFSTLTVSNMSPEDSSIYLCSVVPMVLLMNTEAFFGQGTRLTVV.